The 18 T cell receptor beta chains below come from one sample, sequenced in a study of Graves' ophthalmopathy and Graves' hyperthyroidism. Amplification targeted the TCR beta CDR3 regions, with RNA transcripts as the source material. HTBI primers were used in a first-round RT-PCR, which preceded a second-round multiplex PCR. TCRdb processed the multiplex PCR reads anew with MiXCR; each CDR3 protein has one entry. Here the sample spans approximately 700,000 distinct CDR3 sequences, 40% being singletons. The material sequenced was peripheral blood. These receptors originate from an adult man with Graves' ophthalmopathy.

The gene calls are TRBV7-9 and TRBJ2-3; no clear D. The CDR3 has 13 amino acids. The V and J ends lost 2 bases and 0 bases respectively, with 3 bases between them. Germline CDR1 SEHNR, CDR2 FQNEAQ (reference sequence). The CDR3 spells CASSLHSTDTQYF. CDR3 nucleotide sequence: TGTGCCAGCAGCTTACACAGCACAGATACGCAGTATTTT.

This clonotype was seen a few times. The CDR3 coding sequence is TGTGCCAGCAGCATCCGACGGACCTCTGGGGCCAACGTCCTGACTTTC. Translated, it gives CASSIRRTSGANVLTF. The V call is TRBV7-2, the J call TRBJ2-6; D unresolved. Trimming took 5 bases from V and 0 from J, leaving 11 bases between them. CDR1 SGHTA and CDR2 FQGNSA come from the germline V gene. CDR3 length: 16 amino acids.

This rearrangement joins TRBV29-1 to TRBJ2-7; 7 bases map to TRBD1. TRBJ2-1 matches the DNA end more closely, so the J call is doubtful. The germline V gene encodes CDR1 SQVTM and CDR2 ANQGSEA. The CDR3 extends over 16 amino acids. CDR3 DNA: TGCAGCGTTGAATTAGGGGACAGTGAATCCTACAATGAGCAGTTCTTC. Protein sequence: CSVELGDSESYNEQFF.

This rearrangement joins TRBV20-1 to TRBJ2-7; unclear D gene. Germline assignment: CDR1 DFQATT and CDR2 SNEGSKA (reference sequence). The CDR3 sequence is 10 residues long. CDR3 amino acids: CSAIEDEQYF. The CDR3 DNA follows: TGCAGCGCAATAGAGGACGAGCAGTACTTC.

The chain has TRBV7-9 and TRBJ2-7; D unclear. The CDR3 length is 13 residues. The V end lost 4 bases, the J end lost 4 bases, and 11 bases lay between the germline ends. Germline CDR1 and CDR2: SEHNR and FQNEAQ (reference sequence). CDR3 region: CASSSSQKYEQYF. CDR3 coding DNA: TGTGCCAGCAGCTCCTCCCAGAAATACGAGCAGTACTTC.

Comments on this clonotype: At one of its ends the junction is not consistent with the germline gene, which may arise from a read error. The V call is TRBV29-1, the J call TRBJ1-2, with 7 bases fitting TRBD1. The CDR3 is 11 residues long. The germline V gene encodes CDR1 SQVTM and CDR2 ANQGSEA. The CDR3 nucleotides read TGCAGCGCGACGGACAGGTCGGCGAGCTTGTTC. Protein: CSATDRSASLF.

Points on this clonotype: One end of the junction varies from germline; a read error may be responsible. J is TRBJ2-2 and V is TRBV7-7, with 8 bases lining up with TRBD1. Germline V gene data show CDR1 as SSHAT and CDR2 as FNYEAQ (reference sequence). This CDR3 has 15 amino acids. In DNA, the CDR3 is TGTGCTAGCAGCTCGGACAGGGTGCGGTCTGGGGAGCTGTTTTTT. It specifies CASSSDRVRSGELFF.

This clonotype was counted at least ten times. The rearrangement links TRBV10-2 to TRBJ2-5; tentatively, D is TRBD1 (6 bases). V gave up 7 bases and J gave up 2 bases, with 8 bases separating them. Germline CDR1 is WSHSY and CDR2 is SAAADI. This CDR3 contains 12 residues. The CDR3 sequence: CASNQGQETQYF. The CDR3 DNA follows: TGCGCCAGCAACCAGGGGCAAGAGACCCAGTACTTC.

The chain has TRBV20-1 and TRBJ2-7; TRBD2 matches at 11 bases. The germline gives CDR1 DFQATT, CDR2 SNEGSKA (reference sequence). V was clipped by 4 bases and J by 2 bases; unmatched bases: 7. The CDR3 length is 15 residues. This CDR3 is CSAKTGTSGPYEQYF. The DNA for the CDR3 is TGCAGTGCTAAAACCGGGACTAGCGGACCCTACGAGCAGTACTTC.

The table lists this clonotype with a few counts. This rearrangement joins TRBV25-1 to TRBJ2-7, with 11 bases lining up with TRBD2. Germline CDR1 and CDR2: MGHDK and SYGVNS. J gave up 7 bases and V 5 bases, and 7 bases lay outside the gene matches. The CDR3 is made up of 14 amino acids. For the CDR3, the DNA is TGTGCCAGCAGTAAGACCCGGACTAGCGGGGAGCAGTACTTC. Its translation: CASSKTRTSGEQYF.

Remarks on this clonotype: One junction end does not reproduce the germline sequence, and a read error may be involved. The chain carries TRBV12-3 or TRBV12-4 and TRBJ2-5; 9 bases align to TRBD2. There are 16 residues in the CDR3. CDR3 sequence (DNA): TGTGCCAGCAGTCGGTTCGCGGGAGGGGAGGTGGGGACCCAGAACTTC. Translated: CASSRFAGGEVGTQNF.

The chain uses TRBV29-1 and TRBJ1-6; a possible D gene is TRBD1 (6 bases). The CDR3 spans 13 residues. Germline CDR1 and CDR2: SQVTM and ANQGSEA. Trimming pared 5 bases from V and 9 bases from J, leaving 14 bases between. CDR3 amino acids: CSVLAGDGSPLHF. CDR3 DNA sequence: TGCAGCGTTCTGGCAGGGGATGGTTCACCCCTCCACTTT.

The table lists this clonotype with a few counts. The chain uses TRBV7-9 and TRBJ2-7; weak D call: TRBD1 (8 bases). Trimming removed 4 bases at V and 2 bases at J, with 21 bases between. Germline CDR1 is SEHNR and CDR2 is FQNEAQ (reference sequence). The CDR3 runs to 17 residues. The CDR3 sequence is CASSSIGGGQVTYEQYF. In nucleotides, the CDR3 is TGTGCCAGCAGCTCCATTGGGGGGGGACAGGTGACCTACGAGCAGTACTTC.

This clonotype turned up a few times. The genes are TRBV12-3 or TRBV12-4 and TRBJ2-6; a weak D match, TRBD2 (6 bases). V shed 5 bases and J shed 0 bases, with 14 bases lying between them. This CDR3 comprises 17 residues. CDR3 protein: CASSPGLPASGANVLTF. In nucleotides, the CDR3 is TGTGCCAGCAGTCCGGGACTGCCCGCCTCTGGGGCCAACGTCCTGACTTTC.

On this clonotype itself: A junction end diverges from the germline sequence, so it may reflect a read error. This rearrangement joins TRBV20-1 to TRBJ1-1, with 7 bases fitting TRBD1. There are 12 residues in the CDR3. Germline V gives CDR1 DFQATT, CDR2 SNEGSKA (reference sequence). CDR3 sequence reads: CSASGAGTANLF. In DNA form, the CDR3 reads TGCAGTGCTAGCGGGGCCGGGACAGCAAACCTCTTT.

The rearrangement joins TRBV12-3 or TRBV12-4 to TRBJ2-5; D might be TRBD1 (7 bases). The V end was cut by 4 bases, the J end by 3 bases, with 18 bases between. The CDR3 length is 16 residues. The CDR3, as DNA: TGTGCCAGCAGTTCCCCATGGCAGGGGGGAGAAGAGACCCAGTACTTC. As protein: CASSSPWQGGEETQYF.

A single count supports this clonotype. The V gene is TRBV7-9, the J gene TRBJ2-7, with a tentative D call TRBD1 (6 bases). Germline values: CDR1 SEHNR, CDR2 FQNEAQ (reference sequence). CDR3 length: 14 residues. Trimming left V 4 bases short and J 2 bases short, with 12 bases between. The CDR3 DNA reads as TGTGCCAGCAGCTCGAGATGGGGGCCCTACGAGCAGTACTTC. Its translation: CASSSRWGPYEQYF.

The chain employs TRBV19 and TRBJ1-6, with TRBD1 matching 9 bases. The ends lost 8 bases at V and 10 bases at J; junction bases unmatched: 6. Germline V lookup: CDR1 LNHDA, CDR2 SQIVND (reference sequence). The CDR3 sequence is 13 residues long. This chain's CDR3 is CASWGQGSSPLHF. DNA of the CDR3: TGTGCCAGTTGGGGACAGGGATCCTCACCCCTCCACTTT.